These 4 T cell receptor beta chains came from one sample sequenced in a study of PD-L1 blockade in urothelial cancer. Assay used: immunoSEQ multiplex PCR; TCRdb lists only in-frame clones, some missing. The profile shows around 30,000 clones, 80% of them singletons. Specimen: PBMCs, collected around atezolizumab (anti-PD-L1) treatment. These receptors originate from a man in his fifties with urothelial cancer.

This clone was observed a handful of times. J is TRBJ2-7 and V is TRBV6-6, with 7 bases that match TRBD1. Germline V gives CDR1 MNHNY, CDR2 SVGAGI (reference sequence). CDR3 length equals 14 residues. V lost 2 bases, J lost 3 bases, and 4 bases stayed unmatched. The CDR3: CASSYTGTDYEQYV. CDR3 coding DNA: TGTGCCAGCAGTTACACCGGGACAGACTACGAGCAGTACGTC.

The chain is built from TRBV28 and TRBJ1-1, with 7 bases aligning to TRBD1. The length of the CDR3 is 16 residues. Germline values: CDR1 MDHEN, CDR2 SYDVKM. The V and J ends lost 4 bases and 4 bases, in that order; junction bases with no gene match: 12. Here the CDR3 reads CASSSTGERMRTEAFF. The CDR3 nucleotides are TGTGCCAGCAGTTCCACAGGGGAAAGGATGCGCACTGAAGCTTTCTTT.

The chain links TRBV5-6 to TRBJ2-1, with 8 bases identical to TRBD2. The CDR3 sequence is 14 residues long. V gave up 4 bases and J gave up 4 bases; unmatched junction bases: 4. Germline V CDR1 and CDR2: SGHDT, YYEEEE. The CDR3 DNA sequence: TGTGCCAGCAGCGGCGGGGGGACATACAATGAGCAGTTCTTC. It codes for CASSGGGTYNEQFF.

The V gene is TRBV18, the J gene TRBJ2-7; possible D gene TRBD2, 6 bases. Germline assignment: CDR1 KGHSH and CDR2 LQKENI. The CDR3 totals 16 residues. V lost 0 bases and J 2 bases, leaving 14 bases between the germline ends. CDR3 sequence (DNA): TGTGCCAGCTCACCACCGGGAGGTCGGTATGCCTACGAGCAGTACTTC. Amino acids: CASSPPGGRYAYEQYF.